This TCR beta chain derives from a study of identical twins. TCRdb ran MiXCR on the 5' RACE reads and lists one entry per CDR3 protein. The repertoire holds over 550,000 distinct CDR3 sequences, roughly 7.2% seen once, with over 1.5% in the top ten. Trimming removed 1 base from V and 4 bases from J, with 11 bases in between. There are 14 residues in the CDR3. Germline values: CDR1 SGDLS, CDR2 YYNGEE. This clonotype has a handful of counts. The antigen is undetermined. Findings and limits, study-wide: Low generation probability was overrepresented in out-of-frame alpha sequences shared by twins.

These data also formed part of another study, on yellow fever vaccine responses in identical twins. That report notes: In identical twins, vaccine T cell responses appeared partly shared and partly individual.

Sequenced: PBMCs. The receptor was derived from a woman under 30 in good health. The V and J genes are TRBV9 and TRBJ2-5; D unclear. CDR3 DNA sequence: TGTGCCAGCAGCGTAACCTCGGGTCGAGAGACCCAGTACTTC. This gives the protein CASSVTSGRETQYF.